This T cell receptor (beta chain) was sequenced in a study of cytomegalovirus exposure and HLA in healthy donors. Sequencing used immunoSEQ multiplex PCR; TCRdb keeps in-frame clones, though not all of them. The table includes approximately 160,000 clones, approximately 84% detected once. The CDR3 length is 13 residues. Germline V gene sequence: CDR1 LNHDA, CDR2 SQIVND (reference sequence). V shed 5 bases and J shed 5 bases, with 12 bases lying between them. The sample was PBMCs. The J gene is TRBJ1-2, the V gene TRBV19; D not resolved. This clonotype was sampled from a man aged 30-40 years in good health and CMV-seropositive. The DNA of the CDR3 is TGTGCCAGTAGTCCTGACACCGATTATGGCTACACCTTC. Translating gives CASSPDTDYGYTF.